Shown below are 20 T cell receptor beta chains from a single sample sequenced in a study of T-cell reconstitution after alpha-beta-depleted transplantation in children. Preparation of the TCRbeta library used unique molecular identifiers. MiXCR, applied by TCRdb to the PCR reads, yields one record per CDR3 protein. The table shows around 230,000 distinct CDR3 sequences, with around a sixth occurring only once. This material consisted of PBMCs, mostly from graft donor cells, taken 360 days after TCRalphabeta/CD19-depleted stem cell transplant. These receptors were collected from a male patient aged 2 to 10 who had a stem cell transplant for acute lymphoblastic leukemia, so the T cells may come from the graft donor.

The chain employs TRBV20-1 and TRBJ2-7, with D possibly matching TRBD1 (6 bases). Germline CDR1 and CDR2: DFQATT and SNEGSKA (reference sequence). This CDR3 is 12 amino acids long. The V gene lost 4 bases and the J gene lost 3 bases, with 10 bases spanning the gap. The CDR3 region has the DNA TGCAGTGCTACAGGACAGAGCTACGAGCAGTACTTC. Protein product: CSATGQSYEQYF.

The chain has TRBV27 and TRBJ2-1; 9 bases are a match to TRBD2. J lost 5 bases, V lost 4 bases, and 6 bases had no gene match. This CDR3 is 15 amino acids long. Germline CDR1 and CDR2: MNHEY and SMNVEV (reference sequence). The CDR3 DNA reads TGTGCCAGCAGTTCCTGGGCTAGCGGGGACAATGAGCAGTTCTTC. As protein: CASSSWASGDNEQFF.

The rearrangement joins TRBV24-1 to TRBJ2-3; TRBD1 matches 7 bases. V gave up 11 bases and J gave up 1 base; unmatched junction bases: 5. The germline V gene has CDR1 KGHDR and CDR2 SFDVKD. The CDR3 covers 13 residues. Here the CDR3 reads CAIGTVGTDTQYF. CDR3 coding DNA: TGTGCCATAGGGACAGTTGGCACAGATACGCAGTATTTT.

Only a few counts were recorded for this clonotype. V usage is TRBV7-9 and J usage is TRBJ2-5, with 8 nucleotides matching TRBD1. The junction had 6 bases not matched to a gene; V was cut back by 2 bases and J by 4 bases. There are 15 residues in the CDR3. The germline gives CDR1 SEHNR, CDR2 FQNEAQ (reference sequence). In DNA, the CDR3 is TGTGCCAGCAGCTTAAGGGGACAGGCTGCAGAGACCCAGTACTTC. It is translated as CASSLRGQAAETQYF.

This clonotype was counted only a few times. The chain is built from TRBV2 and TRBJ2-7; TRBD1 or TRBD2 may be the D gene (7 bases each). CDR3 length: 17 residues. Germline lookup yields CDR1 SNHLY and CDR2 FYNNEI. The V end lost 8 bases, the J end lost 10 bases, and 33 bases lay between the germline ends. CDR3 coding DNA: TGTGCCAGCTTTGGGCTGGTCCTCGCTCGCAGGGGGGGAGGACAGTACTTC. The encoded protein is CASFGLVLARRGGGQYF.

J is TRBJ2-4 and V is TRBV27, with D perhaps given as TRBD1 or TRBD2 (5 bases each). Per germline, CDR1 MNHEY and CDR2 SMNVEV (reference sequence). There are 16 residues in the CDR3. Between the trimmed V and J ends, which lost 2 bases and 3 bases, there was a span of 14 bases. The CDR3 coding sequence is TGTGCCAGCAGTTTAGGTGTGGGGGAGATCAAAAACATTCAGTACTTC. The encoded protein is CASSLGVGEIKNIQYF.

The V and J genes are TRBV10-3 and TRBJ1-1, with TRBD1 matching over 7 bases. This CDR3 is 18 amino acids long. Germline CDR1 ENHRY, CDR2 SYGVKD. The V gene end was trimmed by 0 bases and the J gene end by 0 bases; junction bases not matched to a gene: 10. CDR3 DNA: TGTGCCATCAGTGAGTCGAATCAGGGGGGTTTTGTGAACACTGAAGCTTTCTTT. Its translation is CAISESNQGGFVNTEAFF.

This clonotype turned up a few times. The chain carries TRBV11-2 and TRBJ1-4; D ambiguous. The CDR3 runs to 15 residues. The ends were cut back, 2 bases at V and 0 bases at J, with 7 bases in the middle. Germline assignment: CDR1 SGHAT and CDR2 FQNNGV. The CDR3 is CASSLSSSTNEKLFF. Here the CDR3 DNA reads TGTGCCAGCAGCTTATCCTCCTCAACTAATGAAAAACTGTTTTTT.

V gene TRBV5-1 combines with J gene TRBJ2-7; 11 nucleotides match TRBD1. CDR3 size: 16 residues. V dropped 4 bases and J dropped 3; count of bases not matched to a gene: 9. CDR1 SGHRS and CDR2 YFSETQ come from the germline V gene. The CDR3 coding sequence is TGCGCCAGCAGCAGCCGATCCGGGACAGGGGGCTACGAGCAGTACTTC. Encoded protein: CASSSRSGTGGYEQYF.

This clonotype was observed a handful of times. The V and J genes are TRBV6-5 and TRBJ2-3, with D perhaps being TRBD1 or TRBD2 (6 bases each). Between the trimmed V and J ends, which lost 2 bases and 4 bases, there was a span of 22 bases. The V gene's germline CDR1 is MNHEY and CDR2 SVGAGI. The CDR3 loop spans 18 amino acids. Written as DNA, the CDR3 is TGTGCCAGCAGTTACAGCCTAGCGACAGGAAGGCGGGCAGATACGCAGTATTTT. Protein: CASSYSLATGRRADTQYF.

This clonotype was detected only a few times. This sequence joins TRBV12-3 or TRBV12-4 and TRBJ2-7, with TRBD1 as a possible D gene (6 bases). There are 14 residues in the CDR3. Deletions cut 7 bases from V and 2 bases from J, with 15 bases between. The CDR3 nucleotides read TGTGCCAGCATCTGGGGGCCTGGAACCTACGAGCAGTACTTC. Residues: CASIWGPGTYEQYF.

This clonotype was seen only a few times. The gene calls are TRBV9 and TRBJ2-3; 7 bases match TRBD1. The V segment lost 1 base and the J segment 0 bases; nucleotides outside the gene matches: 5. The CDR3 sequence is 16 residues long. Germline loops: CDR1 SGDLS, CDR2 YYNGEE. CDR3 in DNA: TGTGCCAGCAGCGTATCCCCGGGACAGAGCACAGATACGCAGTATTTT. This sequence encodes CASSVSPGQSTDTQYF.

The V and J genes are TRBV2 and TRBJ2-1; 8 bases fit TRBD2. Germline V CDR1 and CDR2: SNHLY, FYNNEI. V lost 11 bases and J lost 4; bases outside the gene matches: 22. There are 18 residues in the CDR3. The CDR3 loop is CAFCFRGREAKTYNEQFF. In DNA form, the CDR3 reads TGTGCCTTCTGTTTCCGCGGGCGGGAGGCAAAAACGTACAATGAGCAGTTCTTC.

This clonotype was seen more than once but under ten times. The rearrangement joins TRBV20-1 to TRBJ1-5, with TRBD1 matching over 7 bases. The CDR3 loop spans 14 amino acids. J gave up 9 bases and V 6 bases, and 14 bases lay outside the gene matches. From germline, CDR1 is DFQATT and CDR2 SNEGSKA (reference sequence). CDR3 DNA sequence: TGCAGTGCGCGGGACAGTTTGGTTGTTTTGCCCCAGCATTTT. This encodes CSARDSLVVLPQHF.

V and J are TRBV10-3 and TRBJ1-1, with 10 bases identical to TRBD1. Germline-derived CDR1 and CDR2 are ENHRY and SYGVKD. The V segment lost 6 bases and the J segment 4 bases; nucleotides outside the gene matches: 11. The CDR3 is 16 amino acids. The CDR3 DNA reads TGTGCCATCAGACCCCGGGACAGGGGAATCGGCACTGAAGCTTTCTTT. Translation: CAIRPRDRGIGTEAFF.

On this clonotype: Relative to the germline gene, one junction end is altered; a read error may explain this. The chain has TRBV4-2 and TRBJ2-5; D not certain. This CDR3 comprises 11 residues. Germline CDR1 and CDR2: LGHNA and YNFKEQ. The CDR3 nucleotides are TGTGCCAGCAGCCAAGGGTTACAGTGGTGCTTC. Protein sequence: CASSQGLQWCF.

The gene calls are TRBV5-1 and TRBJ1-6; D may be TRBD1 (6 bases). The germline CDR1 and CDR2 sequences are SGHRS and YFSETQ. The CDR3 contains 14 residues. V lost 5 bases and J lost 9, with 15 bases in between. CDR3 residues: CASRGGPTSSPLHF. DNA for the CDR3: TGCGCCAGCAGAGGGGGGCCGACTAGTTCACCCCTCCACTTT.

This clonotype was detected a few times. The chain links TRBV7-8 to TRBJ1-3; 8 nucleotides line up with TRBD1. Per germline, CDR1 SGHVS and CDR2 FQNEAQ. V trimming: 3 bases; J trimming: 6 bases; junction bases outside the gene matches: 10. This CDR3 contains 16 residues. Here the CDR3 reads CASSFWAGGAENTIYF. CDR3 sequence (DNA): TGTGCCAGCAGCTTTTGGGCAGGGGGCGCCGAAAACACCATATATTTT.

This clonotype was recorded at least ten times. The rearrangement joins TRBV29-1 to TRBJ2-7, with a weak D call TRBD1 (6 bases). The CDR3 is 14 amino acids. V lost 1 base and J 0 bases, leaving 10 bases between the germline ends. Germline V gene data show CDR1 as SQVTM and CDR2 as ANQGSEA. The CDR3 nucleotides read TGCAGCGTTGAAGTGGACAGAGGCTCCTACGAGCAGTACTTC. It encodes CSVEVDRGSYEQYF.

This clonotype has ten or more counts. J is TRBJ2-2 and V is TRBV10-3; TRBD1 matches at 8 bases. Losses at the gene ends were 10 bases for V and 6 bases for J; bases not matched to a gene: 4. This CDR3 spans 12 amino acids. CDR1 ENHRY and CDR2 SYGVKD come from the germline V gene. DNA of the CDR3: TGTGCCACCGGACAGGGTTCCGGGGAGCTGTTTTTT. Its protein product is CATGQGSGELFF.